These T cell receptor beta chains were read from a single sample in a study of blood T cells in healthy people across ages. One entry per CDR3 protein, called by TCRdb with MiXCR from the 5' RACE reads. The sample yields 600,000 to 1,000,000 distinct CDR3 sequences, about three fifths seen once. The specimen was blood. The source of these receptors is a man younger than 45 in good health. The CDR3 runs from the conserved cysteine through the conserved F or W. D genes are given only for firm matches. Size tells how often a clone was seen (once, few, many) or the class of an expanded clone, and some rows leave it out.

many	TRBV7-2	-	TRBJ2-6	CASSQRTAGGVLTF	TGTGCCAGCAGCCAACGGACGGCCGGTGGTGTGCTGACTTTC
-	TRBV20-1	-	TRBJ2-7	CSASMTWEPYEQYF	TGCAGTGCTAGTATGACGTGGGAGCCCTACGAGCAGTACTTC
many	TRBV29-1	-	TRBJ1-2	CKDEEGYTF	TGCAAAGATGAGGAGGGCTACACCTTC
-	TRBV6-1	-	TRBJ2-1	CASKGNGAHSYNEQFF	TGTGCCAGCAAGGGTAACGGGGCCCACTCCTACAATGAGCAGTTCTTC
few	TRBV5-1	-	TRBJ1-6	CASSLVGPRSSYNSPLHF	TGCGCCAGCAGCTTGGTGGGGCCCCGGAGCTCCTATAATTCACCCCTCCACTTT
-	TRBV3-1	TRBD1	TRBJ1-3	CASSPWDRAGSGNTIYF	TGTGCCAGCAGCCCGTGGGACAGGGCAGGATCTGGAAACACCATATATTTT
-	TRBV10-3	TRBD1	TRBJ2-7	CAISEGQGVSEQYF	TGTGCCATCAGTGAGGGGCAGGGGGTGAGCGAGCAGTACTTC
-	TRBV12-3/TRBV12-4	TRBD1	TRBJ2-5	CASSPTIQGATETQYF	TGTGCCAGCAGCCCAACCATACAGGGGGCAACAGAGACCCAGTACTTC
few	TRBV11-1	-	TRBJ2-7	CASSLGLPPYEQYF	TGTGCCAGCAGCTTAGGACTCCCCCCCTACGAGCAGTACTTC
-	TRBV12-3/TRBV12-4	-	TRBJ2-3	CASLSMSTQYF	TGTGCCAGTTTATCAATGAGTACGCAGTATTTT
few	TRBV13	-	TRBJ2-5	CASSLGSGTEETQYF	TGTGCCAGCAGCTTAGGGTCCGGGACGGAAGAGACCCAGTACTTC
few	TRBV5-1	-	TRBJ2-1	CASSFQVGYEQFF	TGCGCCAGCAGCTTTCAAGTCGGCTATGAGCAGTTCTTC
-	TRBV14	TRBD2	TRBJ2-1	CASSQDFLAGFNEQFF	TGTGCCAGCAGCCAAGATTTCCTAGCGGGATTCAATGAGCAGTTCTTC
-	TRBV20-1	-	TRBJ2-1	CSARDLPTGGSEQFF	TGCAGTGCTAGAGATCTCCCTACCGGGGGAAGCGAGCAGTTCTTC
-	TRBV2	TRBD2	TRBJ2-1	CASIGTSGGPAEFF	TGTGCCTCGATCGGGACTAGCGGGGGCCCTGCTGAGTTCTTC
-	TRBV9	-	TRBJ1-5	CASSGGGTLQPQHF	TGTGCCAGCAGCGGAGGAGGGACACTTCAGCCCCAGCATTTT
few	TRBV7-9	TRBD2	TRBJ2-1	CASSRTSGRGYNEQFF	TGTGCCAGCAGCCGAACTAGCGGGAGGGGGTACAATGAGCAGTTCTTC
-	TRBV9	-	TRBJ2-1	CASSVGLDSYNEQFF	TGTGCCAGCAGCGTAGGACTAGATTCCTACAATGAGCAGTTCTTC
-	TRBV28	TRBD2	TRBJ2-6	CASSPSPGGSGANVLTF	TGTGCCAGCAGTCCTAGTCCGGGAGGCTCTGGGGCCAACGTCCTGACTTTC
few	TRBV4-3	-	TRBJ1-2	CASSQEMEHGYGYTF	TGCGCCAGCAGCCAAGAGATGGAGCACGGCTATGGCTACACCTTC
-	TRBV2	-	TRBJ1-4	CASNRGVGEKLFF	TGTGCCAGCAACCGAGGGGTCGGTGAAAAACTGTTTTTT